The 28 T cell receptor beta chains below all came from one sample that was sequenced in a study of post-analysis software for immune sequencing data (dated by TCRdb to about 2015). The protocol used for the library was PCR. The sample was run on an Illumina HiSeq 2500. To reduce PCR and sequencing biases, unique molecular identifiers were incorporated into the TCR beta cDNA libraries. TCRdb reprocessing: public reads trimmed at Q25 with fastp, clones called with MiXCR, in-frame beta chains kept. Identical CDR3 proteins give one entry, which carries the most common genes and DNA. The sample yields roughly 700,000 distinct CDR3 sequences; 25% to 30% were counted once. Approximately 0.6% of the sample comes from the top ten. Their specific antigens are unknown. Broader findings and caveats from the paper: Roughly 5 TRBV segments, including TRBV5-6, TRBV5-1 and TRBV20-1, were significantly more frequent in patients than controls.

What was sequenced was blood. Source of these receptors: a girl aged 5-17 years with multiple sclerosis.

This clonotype occurred a few times. The chain couples TRBV6-2 or TRBV6-3 to TRBJ2-1; possibly TRBD2 for D (7 bases). Germline CDR1 and CDR2: MNHEY and SVGEGT. Trimming cost V 0 bases and J 7 bases, with 10 bases left between them. The CDR3 is 14 residues long. CDR3 sequence reads: CASSYSGGRNEQFF. The CDR3 DNA sequence: TGTGCCAGCAGTTACTCGGGGGGGCGGAATGAGCAGTTCTTC.

This chain uses TRBV5-1 with TRBJ2-3, with D hard to call. This CDR3 is built from 15 residues. Trimming cost V 0 bases and J 0 bases, with 8 bases left between them. Germline CDR1 and CDR2: SGHRS and YFSETQ. This chain's CDR3 is CASSLEARSTDTQYF. CDR3 nucleotide sequence: TGCGCCAGCAGCTTGGAGGCGAGGAGCACAGATACGCAGTATTTT.

This clonotype was counted between two and nine times. V is TRBV7-9 and J is TRBJ2-2, with D unclear. There are 10 residues in the CDR3. Germline CDR1 and CDR2: SEHNR and FQNEAQ (reference sequence). Between the trimmed V and J ends, which lost 4 bases and 11 bases, there was a span of 5 bases. The CDR3 sequence: CASSYAELFF. Here the CDR3 DNA reads TGTGCCAGCAGCTACGCAGAGCTGTTTTTT.

V gene TRBV5-1 combines with J gene TRBJ1-6; 9 bases fit TRBD1. V trimming: 0 bases; J trimming: 10 bases; junction bases outside the gene matches: 5. There are 15 residues in the CDR3. Germline V gene sequence: CDR1 SGHRS, CDR2 YFSETQ. This CDR3 is CASSLAGQGESPLHF. In DNA, the CDR3 is TGCGCCAGCAGCTTGGCGGGACAGGGTGAATCACCCCTCCACTTT. The full variable domain, in which reference TRBV5-1 and TRBJ1-6 provide the parts outside the CDR3, is KAGVTQTPRYLIKTRGQQVTLSCSPISGHRSVSWYQQTPGQGLQFLFEYFSETQRNKGNFPGRFSGRQFSNSRSEMNVSTLELGDSALYLCASSLAGQGESPLHFGNGTRLTVT.

The chain uses TRBV28 and TRBJ2-4, with 9 bases identical to TRBD1. V trimming: 2 bases; J trimming: 6 bases; junction bases outside the gene matches: 5. The CDR3 length is 15 residues. The V gene's germline CDR1 is MDHEN and CDR2 SYDVKM. Here the CDR3 reads CASSLSLTGGNIQYF. The CDR3 bases are TGTGCCAGCAGTTTAAGTCTGACAGGGGGAAACATTCAGTACTTC.

The chain recombines TRBV19 with TRBJ2-1, with 7 bases matching TRBD2. J was trimmed by 5 bases and V by 3 bases; bases with no gene match: 7. There are 15 residues in the CDR3. CDR1 is LNHDA, CDR2 SQIVND, per germline (reference sequence). Here the CDR3 DNA reads TGTGCCAGTAGTATTGCGGGGACTAAAGACAATGAGCAGTTCTTC. Translation: CASSIAGTKDNEQFF.

The chain employs TRBV10-3 and TRBJ1-6, with a possible D match to TRBD1 (5 bases). V was trimmed by 11 bases and J by 8 bases, leaving 16 bases between them. The V gene's germline CDR1 is ENHRY and CDR2 SYGVKD. The CDR3 totals 13 residues. The CDR3 spells CAANQGADSPLHF. Here the CDR3 DNA reads TGTGCCGCGAATCAGGGTGCTGATTCACCCCTCCACTTT.

Here the CDR3 DNA reads TGCGCCAGCAGCACCTCAATAAACGACAGGGGCCTACGGGGCACCGGGGAGCTGTTTTTT. It encodes CASSTSINDRGLRGTGELFF. The V and J genes are TRBV5-1 and TRBJ2-2; 8 positions match TRBD1. Germline values: CDR1 SGHRS, CDR2 YFSETQ. Germline trimming cut 4 bases from V and 4 bases from J; bases unmatched to any gene: 21. The length of the CDR3 is 20 residues.

Only a few counts were recorded for this clonotype. This chain connects TRBV6-6 to TRBJ1-2, with D unclear. The CDR3 covers 13 residues. Per germline, CDR1 MNHNY and CDR2 SVGAGI (reference sequence). The V gene lost 0 bases and the J gene lost 6 bases, with 8 bases spanning the gap. Here the CDR3 reads CASSYSSMNGYTF. The CDR3 bases are TGTGCCAGCAGTTACTCGAGTATGAATGGCTACACCTTC.

The CDR3 loop is CSVELEREQYF. DNA for the CDR3: TGCAGCGTTGAACTGGAACGTGAGCAGTACTTC. This chain joins TRBV29-1 and TRBJ2-5; D not resolved. Trimming left V 2 bases short and J 11 bases short, with 12 bases between. CDR3 length: 11 residues. The germline CDR1 and CDR2 sequences are SQVTM and ANQGSEA.

This clonotype has more than one count but fewer than ten. The chain is built from TRBV12-3 or TRBV12-4 and TRBJ2-3; D is ambiguous. The CDR3 loop spans 14 amino acids. Between the trimmed V and J ends, which lost 7 bases and 3 bases, there was a span of 14 bases. The DNA of the CDR3 is TGTGCCAGCATATTCGGCGGTTGGACAGATACGCAGTATTTT. Protein product: CASIFGGWTDTQYF.

In this sample, this clonotype turned up a few times. V gene TRBV12-5 combines with J gene TRBJ2-1; weak D call: TRBD1 (6 bases). Trimming took off 6 bases at V and 5 bases at J, with 11 bases between the two ends. This CDR3 has 13 residues. Germline values: CDR1 LGHNT, CDR2 FRNRAP. The CDR3 bases are TGTGCTAGTGGGGACAGCGGCAACAATGAGCAGTTCTTC. It translates to CASGDSGNNEQFF.

This clonotype was detected a few times. The chain joins TRBV5-1 to TRBJ2-1; D call uncertain. V lost 1 base, J lost 10 bases, and 12 bases lay in between. The CDR3 is 13 residues long. The germline gives CDR1 SGHRS, CDR2 YFSETQ. Here the CDR3 reads CASSLTHGVEQFF. For the CDR3, the DNA is TGCGCCAGCAGCTTGACCCACGGCGTCGAGCAGTTCTTC.

This clonotype was observed a few times. The chain recombines TRBV2 with TRBJ1-2; D remains ambiguous. Germline V CDR1 and CDR2: SNHLY, FYNNEI. V lost 8 bases and J lost 0, with 7 bases in between. The CDR3 loop spans 12 amino acids. The CDR3 nucleotides are TGTGCCAGCGTCGTAGCTAACTATGGCTACACCTTC. Translation: CASVVANYGYTF.

The chain recombines TRBV4-1 with TRBJ1-6; D may be TRBD1 (5 bases). The CDR3 totals 15 residues. In germline, CDR1 is MGHRA, CDR2 YSYEKL. Trimming cost V 4 bases and J 10 bases, with 17 bases left between them. In nucleotides, the CDR3 is TGCGCCAGCAGCCCCACGGACACCGGTGTGTCACCCCTCCACTTT. Its protein is CASSPTDTGVSPLHF.

This clonotype has just a few counts. This sequence joins TRBV6-6 and TRBJ1-2; no clear D gene. V lost 6 bases, J lost 8 bases, and 16 bases lay in between. CDR1 is MNHNY and CDR2 is SVGAGI in the germline V gene (reference sequence). The CDR3 is made up of 13 amino acids. The CDR3 region has the DNA TGTGCCAGCAGGACAAGACCGAGCGGGGGCTACACCTTC. Protein product: CASRTRPSGGYTF.

Only a few counts were recorded for this clonotype. The chain carries TRBV28 and TRBJ1-2; D ambiguous. CDR3 length equals 15 residues. Germline loops: CDR1 MDHEN, CDR2 SYDVKM. Trimming cost V 2 bases and J 6 bases, with 16 bases left between them. In DNA, the CDR3 is TGTGCCAGCAGTTTAATTGGGCCCGAGGCCCATGGCTACACCTTC. This translates into CASSLIGPEAHGYTF.

The chain uses TRBV5-1 and TRBJ2-1; 13 bases match TRBD2. The CDR3 has 14 amino acids. Germline CDR1 is SGHRS and CDR2 is YFSETQ. V lost 4 bases and J lost 8; bases outside the gene matches: 3. CDR3 amino acids: CASSRTSGSDEQFF. The CDR3 region has the DNA TGCGCCAGCAGCAGGACTAGCGGGAGCGATGAGCAGTTCTTC. The whole variable domain, filled in from reference TRBV5-1 and TRBJ2-1, reads KAGVTQTPRYLIKTRGQQVTLSCSPISGHRSVSWYQQTPGQGLQFLFEYFSETQRNKGNFPGRFSGRQFSNSRSEMNVSTLELGDSALYLCASSRTSGSDEQFFGPGTRLTVL.

This clonotype was seen a handful of times. This sequence joins TRBV29-1 and TRBJ2-6; D perhaps matches TRBD2 (6 bases). The length of the CDR3 is 17 residues. V was trimmed by 2 bases and J by 0 bases, leaving 14 bases between them. In germline, CDR1 is SQVTM, CDR2 ANQGSEA. The CDR3 region has the DNA TGCAGCGTTGAAAATGTTGGGGGGTACTCTGGGGCCAACGTCCTGACTTTC. Translating it yields CSVENVGGYSGANVLTF.

CDR3 bases: TGTGCCAGCAGCGTAAGGAGGGGACAGAACACTGAAGCTTTCTTT. Amino acid sequence: CASSVRRGQNTEAFF. V gene TRBV9 combines with J gene TRBJ1-1; TRBD1 might be the D (6 bases). Germline V gene data show CDR1 as SGDLS and CDR2 as YYNGEE. This CDR3 comprises 15 residues. V lost 1 base, J lost 1 base, and 11 bases lay in between.

This clonotype has only one observation. The chain combines TRBV20-1 with TRBJ2-2, with 11 bases lining up with TRBD2. V shed 3 bases, J shed 7 bases, and the junction held 7 bases outside the gene matches. The germline V gene has CDR1 DFQATT and CDR2 SNEGSKA (reference sequence). There are 15 residues in the CDR3. CDR3 loop: CSASRLAGRLGELFF. The DNA for the CDR3 is TGCAGTGCTAGCCGACTAGCGGGGAGACTCGGGGAGCTGTTTTTT.

This chain links TRBV9 with TRBJ2-5; 10 nucleotides agree with TRBD1. V trimming: 3 bases; J trimming: 6 bases; junction bases outside the gene matches: 8. This CDR3 contains 15 residues. Germline V gene sequence: CDR1 SGDLS, CDR2 YYNGEE. As DNA, the CDR3 is TGTGCCAGCAGCGGCGGGACAGGGGTCGGGAAGACCCAGTACTTC. Encoded protein: CASSGGTGVGKTQYF.

This clonotype turned up a few times. V usage is TRBV20-1 and J usage is TRBJ2-7; TRBD1 agrees at 7 bases. The last part of the DNA fits TRBJ2-5 better; the J call may be wrong. Looked up from germline, CDR1 is DFQATT and CDR2 is SNEGSKA (reference sequence). CDR3 length equals 15 residues. The CDR3 bases are TGCAGTGCTAGGGCCCACAGGGGAGAAGGAGAGACCCAGTACTTC. This codes for CSARAHRGEGETQYF.

This chain connects TRBV27 to TRBJ1-5; the D gene is possibly TRBD1 (5 bases). This CDR3 is 12 amino acids long. Germline loops: CDR1 MNHEY, CDR2 SMNVEV (reference sequence). V lost 4 bases to trimming and J lost 9 bases, with 10 bases between them. CDR3 sequence: CASSSQGRPQHF. CDR3 bases: TGTGCCAGCAGTTCCCAGGGTCGGCCCCAGCATTTT.

The table lists this clonotype with many counts. J is TRBJ2-3 and V is TRBV7-2, with D possibly called TRBD1 or TRBD2 (5 bases each). CDR1 and CDR2 from the germline V gene are SGHTA and FQGNSA. V lost 5 bases and J 2 bases, leaving 14 bases between the germline ends. This CDR3 contains 15 residues. CDR3 sequence: CASSPQVGDTDTQYF. The CDR3 nucleotides are TGTGCCAGCAGCCCCCAGGTGGGGGACACAGATACGCAGTATTTT. Using reference TRBV7-2 and TRBJ2-3 for the parts outside the CDR3, the full variable domain is GAGVSQSPSNKVTEKGKDVELRCDPISGHTALYWYRQSLGQGLEFLIYFQGNSAPDKSGLPSDRFSAERTGGSVSTLTIQRTQQEDSAVYLCASSPQVGDTDTQYFGPGTRLTVL.

This clonotype was observed a handful of times. The chain links TRBV4-1 to TRBJ2-7; possible D gene TRBD2, 5 bases. Germline CDR1 MGHRA, CDR2 YSYEKL. CDR3 length equals 15 residues. Trimming removed 3 bases from V and 7 bases from J, with 19 bases in between. The CDR3 region is CASSHTEAGPGEQYF. DNA of the CDR3: TGCGCCAGCAGCCACACTGAGGCGGGTCCGGGTGAGCAGTACTTC.

This clonotype was counted a few times. This chain links TRBV20-1 with TRBJ2-5, with D unclear. This CDR3 has 12 amino acids. Germline V gene sequence: CDR1 DFQATT, CDR2 SNEGSKA (reference sequence). The ends were cut back, 2 bases at V and 5 bases at J, with 9 bases in the middle. The CDR3 coding sequence is TGCAGTGCTAGACCAAATAGGGAGACCCAGTACTTC. Translation gives CSARPNRETQYF.

The chain employs TRBV7-2 and TRBJ2-7; unclear D gene. The DNA end is more similar to TRBJ2-5, so the J call may be wrong. The CDR3 runs to 13 residues. CDR1 and CDR2 from the germline V gene are SGHTA and FQGNSA. CDR3 coding DNA: TGTGCCAGCAGCTTTAACTCCAAAGGGACCCAGTACTTC. Amino acid sequence: CASSFNSKGTQYF.